What follows are 13 T cell receptor beta chains derived from one specimen sequenced in a study of shared clonotypes between healthy human individuals. Assay: immunoSEQ multiplex PCR; the TCRdb copy retains only in-frame clones and omits some. Of some 2 million clones listed, about 95% are singletons. Naive CD8 cells lacked CD45RO and underwent positive selection for CCR7, leaving out terminally differentiated effector memory CD45RA+ cells. The sequencing input was naive CD8+ T cells sorted from blood. The receptors here all came from a man aged 18 to 29 in good health.

J is TRBJ2-5 and V is TRBV11-2; 9 bases are a match to TRBD1. The germline V gene has CDR1 SGHAT and CDR2 FQNNGV. The CDR3 spans 19 residues. V lost 4 bases and J lost 1; bases outside the gene matches: 16. The DNA for the CDR3 is TGTGCCAGCAGCTCTTCGGGCGGTTGGGACAGGGCTGTCCAAGAGACCCAGTACTTC. This gives the protein CASSSSGGWDRAVQETQYF. The whole variable domain, remainder taken from reference TRBV11-2 and TRBJ2-5, is EAGVAQSPRYKIIEKRQSVAFWCNPISGHATLYWYQQILGQGPKLLIQFQNNGVVDDSQLPKDRFSAERLKGVDSTLKIQPAKLEDSAVYLCASSSSGGWDRAVQETQYFGPGTRLLVL.

Details on this clone: The same CDR3 can be traced to other DNA sequences in this sample. The J gene is TRBJ2-7, the V gene TRBV13; D call uncertain. From germline, CDR1 is PRHDT and CDR2 FYEKMQ (reference sequence). V lost 4 bases, J lost 1 base, and 5 bases lay in between. The length of the CDR3 is 12 residues. The CDR3 loop reads CASSSSSYEQYF. CDR3 sequence (DNA): TGTGCCAGCAGCTCCTCTTCCTACGAGCAGTACTTC. The full variable domain, with the rest looked up from reference TRBV13 and TRBJ2-7, is AAGVIQSPRHLIKEKRETATLKCYPIPRHDTVYWYQQGPGQDPQFLISFYEKMQSDKGSIPDRFSAQQFSDYHSELNMSSLELGDSALYFCASSSSSYEQYFGPGTRLTVT.

This sequence joins TRBV7-2 and TRBJ2-7; D is ambiguous. Trimming took off 1 base at V and 1 base at J, with 11 bases between the two ends. Germline V CDR1 and CDR2: SGHTA, FQGNSA. The CDR3 extends over 15 amino acids. CDR3 protein: CASSLVPVLSYEQYF. Here the CDR3 DNA reads TGTGCCAGCAGCTTAGTTCCGGTCCTTTCCTACGAGCAGTACTTC.

This sequence joins TRBV2 and TRBJ1-3; D remains unclear. The V gene lost 7 bases and the J gene lost 0 bases, with 10 bases spanning the gap. The CDR3 consists of 14 residues. CDR1 and CDR2 from the germline V gene are SNHLY and FYNNEI. The CDR3 loop reads CASIEGYSGNTIYF. CDR3 nucleotide sequence: TGTGCCAGCATCGAAGGGTACTCTGGAAACACCATATATTTT.

The gene calls are TRBV2 and TRBJ2-7; TRBD2 aligns across 12 bases. After removal of 6 bases from V and 2 bases from J, the junction contained 2 bases not matched to a gene. The CDR3 spans 14 residues. Looked up from germline, CDR1 is SNHLY and CDR2 is FYNNEI. The CDR3 spells CASRRLAGAYEQYF. Written as DNA, the CDR3 is TGTGCCAGCAGGAGACTAGCGGGAGCCTACGAGCAGTACTTC.

This chain connects TRBV11-2 to TRBJ2-7; D unresolved. Germline lookup yields CDR1 SGHAT and CDR2 FQNNGV. The V end was cut by 4 bases, the J end by 2 bases, with 18 bases between. The CDR3 is 16 residues long. This chain's CDR3 is CASSSGPTALTYEQYF. In nucleotides, the CDR3 is TGTGCCAGCAGCTCAGGACCCACTGCCCTAACCTACGAGCAGTACTTC.

This chain connects TRBV19 to TRBJ2-2; 10 bases fit TRBD1. The junction had 9 bases not matched to a gene; V was cut back by 8 bases and J by 6 bases. Germline CDR1 and CDR2: LNHDA and SQIVND (reference sequence). The CDR3 spans 15 residues. CDR3 bases: TGTGCCAGTGGGGGGACAGGGGACCTCCCCGGGGAGCTGTTTTTT. This translates into CASGGTGDLPGELFF.

This chain uses TRBV6-1 with TRBJ1-3; TRBD1 might be the D (5 bases). CDR1 and CDR2 (germline): MNHNS, SASEGT. Trimming removed 4 bases at V and 9 bases at J, with 7 bases between. The CDR3 runs 11 residues. This chain's CDR3 is CASSGDGTIYF. CDR3 nucleotides: TGTGCCAGCAGTGGGGACGGCACCATATATTTT.

This rearrangement joins TRBV13 to TRBJ2-7; 8 nucleotides line up with TRBD1. Germline V CDR1 and CDR2: PRHDT, FYEKMQ (reference sequence). V lost 5 bases and J lost 7; bases outside the gene matches: 7. CDR3 length: 13 residues. The DNA for the CDR3 is TGTGCCAGCAGCAGACAGGGGTACGCGGAGCAGTACTTC. Translation: CASSRQGYAEQYF.

This rearrangement joins TRBV5-6 to TRBJ2-2; weak D call: TRBD1 (5 bases). This CDR3 is built from 12 residues. Germline assignment: CDR1 SGHDT and CDR2 YYEEEE. With 2 bases removed from V and 8 bases from J, the gap between germline ends came to 7 bases. The CDR3 nucleotides are TGTGCCAGCAGCTTACAGGCGGGGGAGCTGTTTTTT. Translated: CASSLQAGELFF. Complete variable domain (other parts from reference TRBV5-6 and TRBJ2-2): DAGVTQSPTHLIKTRGQQVTLRCSPKSGHDTVSWYQQALGQGPQFIFQYYEEEERQRGNFPDRFSGHQFPNYSSELNVNALLLGDSALYLCASSLQAGELFFGEGSRLTVL.

A single count supports this clone. This chain joins TRBV15 and TRBJ2-7, with D maybe TRBD1 (5 bases). This CDR3 spans 14 amino acids. CDR1 and CDR2 (germline): LNHNV, YYDKDF (reference sequence). Between the trimmed V and J ends, which lost 0 bases and 2 bases, there was a span of 8 bases. The CDR3 sequence: CATSREQEAYEQYF. The CDR3 DNA reads TGTGCCACCAGCAGAGAACAGGAAGCCTACGAGCAGTACTTC.

Turning to this clone: This sample includes further DNA sequences coding for the same CDR3. This chain links TRBV6-6 with TRBJ2-7, with no clear D. V gave up 2 bases and J gave up 2 bases, with 7 bases separating them. The CDR3 is made up of 13 amino acids. Germline CDR1 MNHNY, CDR2 SVGAGI (reference sequence). CDR3 amino acids: CASSYLDPYEQYF. CDR3 DNA: TGTGCCAGCAGTTACCTGGATCCCTACGAGCAGTACTTC.

The genes are TRBV6-6 and TRBJ2-1, with TRBD2 identical over 7 bases. The CDR3 has 10 residues. CDR1 and CDR2 (germline): MNHNY, SVGAGI (reference sequence). The J segment lost 10 bases and the V segment lost 10 bases, leaving 4 bases of the junction unmatched. This CDR3 is CATNGGEQFF. The CDR3 DNA reads as TGTGCCACCAACGGGGGGGAGCAGTTCTTC.